This T cell receptor beta chain was retrieved from a study of OX40 agonist ivuxolimab in advanced cancers. As for the study in general: Patients assigned to dose escalation were diagnosed with hepatocellular carcinoma, melanoma, renal cell or head and neck cancer. The mean age was 60 years, ranging from about 20 to 85, with 65% to 85% of participants male.

There are 17 residues in the CDR3. Germline V gene sequence: CDR1 LGHNA, CDR2 YNFKEQ. V lost 6 bases, J lost 1 base, and 22 bases lay in between. Prior autoimmune disease or systemic immunosuppression barred patients. Clones were read by immunoSEQ multiplex PCR, and TCRdb kept only the in-frame ones, dropping some. In the table there are 45,000 to 60,000 clones, roughly 90% of which are singletons. This TCR was recovered from an adult with an advanced solid tumor such as melanoma, head and neck, liver or kidney cancer. The sequencing here drew on CD4+ or CD8+ T cells sorted from blood, taken in a trial of the OX40 agonist ivuxolimab. The chain is built from TRBV4-2 and TRBJ2-7, with a tentative D call TRBD2 (7 bases). The CDR3 loop is CASRGGRGRGGSYEQYF. CDR3 DNA sequence: TGTGCCAGCAGGGGAGGGCGAGGCAGGGGCGGTTCCTACGAGCAGTACTTC.